This TCR beta chain was identified during a study of a mutant IDH1 vaccine in newly diagnosed glioma. About the research overall: Sex distribution of treated patients was roughly 62% male and roughly 38% female; mean age was about 40 years. Every participant had undergone radiotherapy, temozolomide, or both before, and most underwent both.

Noted time point: baseline, week 1 (first vaccination visit). The treatment is: pre-vaccination baseline after standard-of-care therapy. New astrocytomas of WHO grade 3 or 4 that were IDH1-mutant and ATRX-lost were found in the donors. Regarding the study as a whole: Overall, almost 95% of patients had vaccine-induced immune responses.

Here immunoSEQ multiplex PCR was the method, and the copy in TCRdb shows in-frame clones only, minus some. The table includes roughly 46,000 clones, roughly 88% detected once. The germline V gene has CDR1 MNHEY and CDR2 SMNVEV (reference sequence). The CDR3 is 16 residues long. Trimming cost V 6 bases and J 0 bases, with 15 bases left between them. As to this clone: Its antigen is not identified.

This clonotype was sampled from a man aged 35 to 55 with glioma. The sequenced sample was PBMCs, obtained from a glioma patient treated with radiotherapy, temozolomide or both. The V and J genes are TRBV27 and TRBJ1-5; D unclear. CDR3: CASRSGIGISNQPQHF. The CDR3 DNA follows: TGTGCCAGCAGATCGGGCATCGGGATTAGCAATCAGCCCCAGCATTTT.